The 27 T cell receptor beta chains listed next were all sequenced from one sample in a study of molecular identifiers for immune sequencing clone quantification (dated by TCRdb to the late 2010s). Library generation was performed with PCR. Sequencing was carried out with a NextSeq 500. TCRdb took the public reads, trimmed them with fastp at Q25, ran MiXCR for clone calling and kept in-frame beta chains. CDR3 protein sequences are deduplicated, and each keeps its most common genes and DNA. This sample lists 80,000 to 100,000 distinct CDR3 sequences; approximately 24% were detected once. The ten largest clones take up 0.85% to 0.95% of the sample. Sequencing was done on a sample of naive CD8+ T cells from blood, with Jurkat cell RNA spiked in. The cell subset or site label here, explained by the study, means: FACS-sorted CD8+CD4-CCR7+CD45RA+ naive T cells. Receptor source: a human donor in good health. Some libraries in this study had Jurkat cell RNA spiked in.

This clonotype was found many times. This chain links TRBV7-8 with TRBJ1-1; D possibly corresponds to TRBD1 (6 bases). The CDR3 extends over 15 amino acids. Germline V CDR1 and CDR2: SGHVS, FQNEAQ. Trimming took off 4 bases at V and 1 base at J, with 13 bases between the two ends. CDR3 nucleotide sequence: TGTGCCAGCAGCTCTCCCGGACAGAAGAACACTGAAGCTTTCTTT. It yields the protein CASSSPGQKNTEAFF.

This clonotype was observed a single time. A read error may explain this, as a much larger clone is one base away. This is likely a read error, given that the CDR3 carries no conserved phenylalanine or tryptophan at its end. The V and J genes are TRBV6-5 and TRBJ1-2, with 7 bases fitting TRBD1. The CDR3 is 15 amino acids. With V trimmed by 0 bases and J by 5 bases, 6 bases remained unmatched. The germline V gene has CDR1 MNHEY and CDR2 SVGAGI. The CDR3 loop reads CASSYSLGTAYGYTI. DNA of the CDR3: TGTGCCAGCAGTTACTCGCTAGGGACAGCTTATGGCTACACCATC.

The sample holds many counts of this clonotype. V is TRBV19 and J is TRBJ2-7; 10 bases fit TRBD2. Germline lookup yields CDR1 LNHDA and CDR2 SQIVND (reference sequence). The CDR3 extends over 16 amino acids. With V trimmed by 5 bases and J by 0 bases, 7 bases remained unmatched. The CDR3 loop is CASSELAGASSYEQYF. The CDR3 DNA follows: TGTGCCAGTAGTGAGCTAGCGGGGGCCAGCTCCTACGAGCAGTACTTC.

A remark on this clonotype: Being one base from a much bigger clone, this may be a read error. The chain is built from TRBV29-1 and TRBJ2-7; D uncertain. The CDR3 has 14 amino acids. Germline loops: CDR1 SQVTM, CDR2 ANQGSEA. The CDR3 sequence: CSVEVASAAYEQHF. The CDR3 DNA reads TGCAGCGTTGAGGTGGCGAGCGCCGCCTACGAGCAGCACTTC.

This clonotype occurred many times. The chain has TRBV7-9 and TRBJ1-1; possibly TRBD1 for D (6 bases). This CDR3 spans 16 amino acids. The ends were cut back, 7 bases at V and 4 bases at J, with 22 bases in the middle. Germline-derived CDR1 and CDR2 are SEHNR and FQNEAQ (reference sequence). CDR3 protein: CASTQQGPMQGTEAFF. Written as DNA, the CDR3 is TGTGCCAGCACACAACAGGGACCAATGCAGGGCACTGAAGCTTTCTTT.

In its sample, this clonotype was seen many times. The CDR3 loop reads CSARTREVITDTQYF. In DNA, the CDR3 is TGCAGTGCTAGAACCCGGGAGGTTATCACAGATACGCAGTATTTT. The gene calls are TRBV20-1 and TRBJ2-3, with 7 bases lining up with TRBD2. This CDR3 is 15 amino acids long. V was pared by 2 bases and J by 2 bases, with 7 bases of the junction left unmatched. Germline lookup yields CDR1 DFQATT and CDR2 SNEGSKA (reference sequence).

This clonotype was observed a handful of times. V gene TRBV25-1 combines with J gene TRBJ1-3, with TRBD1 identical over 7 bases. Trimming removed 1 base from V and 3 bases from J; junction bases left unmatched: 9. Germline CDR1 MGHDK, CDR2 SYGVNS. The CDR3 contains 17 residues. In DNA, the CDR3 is TGTGCCAGCAGTGAATCACCCCGGGACAGATTTGGAAACACCATATATTTT. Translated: CASSESPRDRFGNTIYF.

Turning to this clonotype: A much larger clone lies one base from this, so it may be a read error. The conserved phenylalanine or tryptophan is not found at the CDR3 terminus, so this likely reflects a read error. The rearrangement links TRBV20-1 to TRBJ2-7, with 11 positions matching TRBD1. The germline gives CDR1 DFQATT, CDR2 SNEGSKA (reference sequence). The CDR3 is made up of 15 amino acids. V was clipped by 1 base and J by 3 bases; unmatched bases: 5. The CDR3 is CSARAEGQGDYEQYL. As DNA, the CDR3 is TGCAGTGCTAGAGCCGAGGGACAGGGGGACTACGAGCAGTACCTC.

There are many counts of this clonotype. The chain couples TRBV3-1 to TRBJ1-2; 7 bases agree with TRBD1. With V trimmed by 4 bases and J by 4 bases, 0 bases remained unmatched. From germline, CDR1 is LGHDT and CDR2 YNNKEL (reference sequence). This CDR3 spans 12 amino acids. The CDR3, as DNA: TGTGCCAGCAGCCGGACAGGCTATGGCTACACCTTC. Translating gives CASSRTGYGYTF.

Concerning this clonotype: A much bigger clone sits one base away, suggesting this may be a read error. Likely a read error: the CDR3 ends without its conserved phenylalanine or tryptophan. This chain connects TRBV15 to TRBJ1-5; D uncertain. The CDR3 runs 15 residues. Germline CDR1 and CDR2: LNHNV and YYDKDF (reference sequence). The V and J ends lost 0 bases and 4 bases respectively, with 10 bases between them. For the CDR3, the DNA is TGTGCCACCAGCAGAGATCTGGGCAGAAATCAGCCCCAGCATCTT. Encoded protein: CATSRDLGRNQPQHL.

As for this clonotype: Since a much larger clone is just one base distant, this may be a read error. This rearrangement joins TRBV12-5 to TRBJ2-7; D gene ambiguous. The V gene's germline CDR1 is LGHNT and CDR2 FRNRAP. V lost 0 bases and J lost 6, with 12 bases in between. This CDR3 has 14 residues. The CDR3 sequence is CASGLVRSWFEQYF. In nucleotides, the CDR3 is TGTGCTAGTGGTTTGGTACGGTCGTGGTTCGAGCAGTACTTC.

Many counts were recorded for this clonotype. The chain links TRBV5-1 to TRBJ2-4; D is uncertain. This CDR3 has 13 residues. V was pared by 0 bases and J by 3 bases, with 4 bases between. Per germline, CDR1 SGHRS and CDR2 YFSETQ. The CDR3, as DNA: TGCGCCAGCAGCTTGGAGAGCAAAAACATTCAGTACTTC. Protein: CASSLESKNIQYF.

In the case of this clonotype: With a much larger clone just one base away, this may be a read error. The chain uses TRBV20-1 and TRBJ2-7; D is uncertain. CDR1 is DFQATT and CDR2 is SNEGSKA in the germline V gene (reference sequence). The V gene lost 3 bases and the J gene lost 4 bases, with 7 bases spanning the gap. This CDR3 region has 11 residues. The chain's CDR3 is CSASSPYEQYF. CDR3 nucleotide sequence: TGCAGTGCTAGCTCGCCTTACGAGCAGTACTTC.

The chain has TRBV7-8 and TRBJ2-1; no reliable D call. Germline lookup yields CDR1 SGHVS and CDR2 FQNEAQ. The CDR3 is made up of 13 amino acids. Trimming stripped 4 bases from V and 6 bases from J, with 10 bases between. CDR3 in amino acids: CASSSVGLNEQFF. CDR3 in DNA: TGTGCCAGCAGCTCAGTGGGTCTCAATGAGCAGTTCTTC.

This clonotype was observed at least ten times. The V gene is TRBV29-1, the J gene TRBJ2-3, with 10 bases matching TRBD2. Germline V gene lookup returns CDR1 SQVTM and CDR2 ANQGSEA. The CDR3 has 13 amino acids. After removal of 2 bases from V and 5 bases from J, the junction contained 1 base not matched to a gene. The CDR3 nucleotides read TGCAGCGTTGAACCTAGCGGGGGAGATACGCAGTATTTT. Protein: CSVEPSGGDTQYF.

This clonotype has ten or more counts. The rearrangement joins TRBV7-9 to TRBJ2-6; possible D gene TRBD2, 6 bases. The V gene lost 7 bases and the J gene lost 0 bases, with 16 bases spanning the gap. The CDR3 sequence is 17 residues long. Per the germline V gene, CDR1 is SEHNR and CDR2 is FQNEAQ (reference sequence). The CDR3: CASIQFGGPSGANVLTF. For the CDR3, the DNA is TGTGCCAGCATCCAGTTCGGGGGTCCCTCTGGGGCCAACGTCCTGACTTTC. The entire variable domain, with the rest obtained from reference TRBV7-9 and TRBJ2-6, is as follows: DTGVSQNPRHKITKRGQNVTFRCDPISEHNRLYWYRQTLGQGPEFLTYFQNEAQLEKSRLLSDRFSAERPKGSFSTLEIQRTEQGDSAMYLCASIQFGGPSGANVLTFGAGSRLTVL.

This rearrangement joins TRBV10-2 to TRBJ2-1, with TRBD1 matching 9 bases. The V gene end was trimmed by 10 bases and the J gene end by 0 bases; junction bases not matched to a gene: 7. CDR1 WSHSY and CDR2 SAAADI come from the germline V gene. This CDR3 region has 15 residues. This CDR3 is CATSGQGPSYNEQFF. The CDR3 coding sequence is TGCGCCACCTCGGGACAGGGACCCTCCTACAATGAGCAGTTCTTC.

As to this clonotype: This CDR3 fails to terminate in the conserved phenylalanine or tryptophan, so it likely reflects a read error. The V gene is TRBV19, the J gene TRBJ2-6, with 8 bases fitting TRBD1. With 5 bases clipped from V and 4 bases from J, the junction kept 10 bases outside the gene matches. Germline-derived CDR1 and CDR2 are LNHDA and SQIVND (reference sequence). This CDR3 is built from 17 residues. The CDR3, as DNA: TGTGCCAGTAGTCAGGACAGGGCTTCGTGCGGGGCCAACGTCCTGACTTCC. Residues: CASSQDRASCGANVLTS.

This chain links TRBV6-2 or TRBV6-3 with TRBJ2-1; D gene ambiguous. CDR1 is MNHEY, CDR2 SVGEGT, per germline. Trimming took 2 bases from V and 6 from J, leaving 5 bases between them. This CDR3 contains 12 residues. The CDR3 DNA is TGTGCCAGCAGTTACGATGCCAATGAGCAGTTCTTC. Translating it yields CASSYDANEQFF.

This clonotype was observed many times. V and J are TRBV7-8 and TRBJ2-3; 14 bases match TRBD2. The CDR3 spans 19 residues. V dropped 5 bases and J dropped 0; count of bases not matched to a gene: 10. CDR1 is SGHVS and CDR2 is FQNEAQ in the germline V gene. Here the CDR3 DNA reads TGTGCCAGCAGCGGGACGGGACTAGCGGGGGAACTTAGCACAGATACGCAGTATTTT. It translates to CASSGTGLAGELSTDTQYF. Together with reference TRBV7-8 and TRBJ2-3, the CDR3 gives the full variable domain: GAGVSQSPRYKVAKRGQDVALRCDPISGHVSLFWYQQALGQGPEFLTYFQNEAQLDKSGLPSDRFFAERPEGSVSTLKIQRTQQEDSAVYLCASSGTGLAGELSTDTQYFGPGTRLTVL.

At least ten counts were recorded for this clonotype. Here the CDR3 DNA reads TGTGCCAGCAGCTTGGCCCAGTTGGAGCAGTACTTC. This encodes CASSLAQLEQYF. The V gene is TRBV5-6, the J gene TRBJ2-7; D uncertain. This CDR3 has 12 residues. V was cut by 0 bases and J by 7 bases, with 8 bases left in between. The germline CDR1 and CDR2 sequences are SGHDT and YYEEEE.

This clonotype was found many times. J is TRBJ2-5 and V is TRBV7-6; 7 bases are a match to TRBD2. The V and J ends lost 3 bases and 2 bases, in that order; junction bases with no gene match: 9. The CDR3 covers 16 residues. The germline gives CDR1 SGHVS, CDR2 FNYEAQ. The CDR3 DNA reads TGTGCCAGCAGCTTTTCCCCAGCGGGATTGCAAGAGACCCAGTACTTC. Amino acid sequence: CASSFSPAGLQETQYF.

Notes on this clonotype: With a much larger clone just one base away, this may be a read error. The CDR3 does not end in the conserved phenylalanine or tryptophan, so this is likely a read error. The CDR3 spells CASSPEGTGVAGELFC. Here the CDR3 DNA reads TGTGCCAGCTCGCCGGAAGGGACAGGGGTCGCCGGGGAGCTGTTTTGT. The chain carries TRBV5-3 and TRBJ2-2; 10 bases agree with TRBD1. TRBV5-3 is designated an ORF whose function remains uncertain. The CDR3 contains 16 residues. V lost 8 bases and J lost 6; bases outside the gene matches: 13.

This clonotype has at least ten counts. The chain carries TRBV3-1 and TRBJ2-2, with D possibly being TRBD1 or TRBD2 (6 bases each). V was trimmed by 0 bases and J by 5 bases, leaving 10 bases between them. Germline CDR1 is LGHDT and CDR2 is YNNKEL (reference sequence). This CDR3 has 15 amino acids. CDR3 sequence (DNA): TGTGCCAGCAGCCAAGACCGAGGGGGGACCGGGGAGCTGTTTTTT. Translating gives CASSQDRGGTGELFF.

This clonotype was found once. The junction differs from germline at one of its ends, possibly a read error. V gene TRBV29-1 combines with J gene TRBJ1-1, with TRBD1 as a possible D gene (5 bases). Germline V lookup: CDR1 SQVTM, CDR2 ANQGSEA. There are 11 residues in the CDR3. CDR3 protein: CRVVTVGEALF. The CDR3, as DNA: TGCCGCGTCGTGACAGTTGGTGAAGCTCTCTTT.

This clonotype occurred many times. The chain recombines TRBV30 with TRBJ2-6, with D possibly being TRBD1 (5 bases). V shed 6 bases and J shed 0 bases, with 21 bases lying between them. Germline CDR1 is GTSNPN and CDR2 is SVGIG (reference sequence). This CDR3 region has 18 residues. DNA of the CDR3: TGTGCCTGCCCTCCCCCCGCAGGGCAAAACTCTGGGGCCAACGTCCTGACTTTC. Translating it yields CACPPPAGQNSGANVLTF.

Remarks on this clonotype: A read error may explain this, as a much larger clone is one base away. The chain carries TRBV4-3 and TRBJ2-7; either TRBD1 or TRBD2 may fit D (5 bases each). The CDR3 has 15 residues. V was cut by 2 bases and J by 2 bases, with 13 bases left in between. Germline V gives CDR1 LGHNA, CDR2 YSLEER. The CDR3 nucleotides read TGCGCCAGCAGCCAACGGGACGGTGCCCCCTACGAGCAGTACTTC. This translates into CASSQRDGAPYEQYF.